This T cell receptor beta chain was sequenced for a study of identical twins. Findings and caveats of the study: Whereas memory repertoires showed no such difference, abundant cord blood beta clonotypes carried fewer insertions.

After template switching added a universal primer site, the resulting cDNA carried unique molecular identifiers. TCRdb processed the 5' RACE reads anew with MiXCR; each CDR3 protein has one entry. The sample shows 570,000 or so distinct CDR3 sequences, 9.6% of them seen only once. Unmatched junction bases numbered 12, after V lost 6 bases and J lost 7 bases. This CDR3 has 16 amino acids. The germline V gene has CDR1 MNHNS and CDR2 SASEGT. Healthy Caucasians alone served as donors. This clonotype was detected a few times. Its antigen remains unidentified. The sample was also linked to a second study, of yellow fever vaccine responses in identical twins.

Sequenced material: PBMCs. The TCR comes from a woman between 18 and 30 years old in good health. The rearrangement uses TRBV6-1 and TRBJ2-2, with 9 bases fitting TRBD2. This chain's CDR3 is CASRPISGSQSGELFF. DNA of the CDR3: TGTGCCAGCAGACCCATTAGCGGGAGTCAGAGCGGGGAGCTGTTTTTT.